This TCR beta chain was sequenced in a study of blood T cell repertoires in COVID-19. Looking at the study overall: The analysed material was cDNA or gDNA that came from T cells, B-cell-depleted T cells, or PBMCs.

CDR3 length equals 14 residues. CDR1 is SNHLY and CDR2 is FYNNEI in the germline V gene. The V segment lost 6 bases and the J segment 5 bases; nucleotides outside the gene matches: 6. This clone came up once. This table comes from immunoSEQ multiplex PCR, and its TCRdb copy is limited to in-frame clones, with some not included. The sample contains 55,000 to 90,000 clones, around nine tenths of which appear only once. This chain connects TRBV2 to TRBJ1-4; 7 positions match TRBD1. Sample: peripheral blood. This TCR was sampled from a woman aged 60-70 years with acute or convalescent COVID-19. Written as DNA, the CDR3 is TGTGCCAGCAGCCGGGACAGCGAGAATGAAAAACTGTTTTTT. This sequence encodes CASSRDSENEKLFF.